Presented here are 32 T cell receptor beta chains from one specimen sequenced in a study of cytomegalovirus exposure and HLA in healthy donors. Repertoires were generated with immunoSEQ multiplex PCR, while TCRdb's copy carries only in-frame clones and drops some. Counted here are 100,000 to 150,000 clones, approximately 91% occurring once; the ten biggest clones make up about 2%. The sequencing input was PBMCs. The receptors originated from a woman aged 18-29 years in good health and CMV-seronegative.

CDR3 protein: CASSLAYGREQYF. Written as DNA, the CDR3 is TGTGCCAGCAGCCTGGCATACGGGAGAGAGCAGTACTTC. V usage is TRBV7-2 and J usage is TRBJ2-7, with D perhaps matching TRBD2 (6 bases). Germline V gene sequence: CDR1 SGHTA, CDR2 FQGNSA. This CDR3 region has 13 residues. Trimming removed 5 bases at V and 7 bases at J, with 15 bases between. Supplemented by reference TRBV7-2 and TRBJ2-7, the full variable domain reads GAGVSQSPSNKVTEKGKDVELRCDPISGHTALYWYRQSLGQGLEFLIYFQGNSAPDKSGLPSDRFSAERTGGSVSTLTIQRTQQEDSAVYLCASSLAYGREQYFGPGTRLTVT.

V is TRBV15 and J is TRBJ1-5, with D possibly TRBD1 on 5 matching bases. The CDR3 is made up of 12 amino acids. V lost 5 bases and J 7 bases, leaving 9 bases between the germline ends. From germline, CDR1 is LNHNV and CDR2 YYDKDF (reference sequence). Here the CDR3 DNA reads TGTGCCACCAGCGGGGGGGGGCAGCCCCAGCATTTT. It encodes CATSGGGQPQHF.

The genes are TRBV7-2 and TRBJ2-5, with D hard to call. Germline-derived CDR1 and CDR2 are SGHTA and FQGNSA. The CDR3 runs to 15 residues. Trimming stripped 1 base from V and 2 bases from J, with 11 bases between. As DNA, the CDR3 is TGTGCCAGCAGCTTAGAGGTGGCGACTCAAGAGACCCAGTACTTC. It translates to CASSLEVATQETQYF. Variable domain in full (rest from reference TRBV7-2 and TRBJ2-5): GAGVSQSPSNKVTEKGKDVELRCDPISGHTALYWYRQSLGQGLEFLIYFQGNSAPDKSGLPSDRFSAERTGGSVSTLTIQRTQQEDSAVYLCASSLEVATQETQYFGPGTRLLVL.

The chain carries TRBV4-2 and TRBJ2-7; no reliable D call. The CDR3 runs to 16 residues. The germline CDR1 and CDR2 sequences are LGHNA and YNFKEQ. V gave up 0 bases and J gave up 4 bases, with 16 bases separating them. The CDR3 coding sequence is TGTGCCAGCAGCCAAGATCTAAGCGTCACCGGTTACGAGCAGTACTTC. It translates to CASSQDLSVTGYEQYF.

Written as DNA, the CDR3 is TGTGCCAGCAGACAGGGGGTATCCGATCAGCCCCAGCATTTT. Its translation: CASRQGVSDQPQHF. The chain has TRBV2 and TRBJ1-5; TRBD1 matches at 8 bases. This CDR3 region has 14 residues. V dropped 6 bases and J dropped 5; count of bases not matched to a gene: 6. Germline CDR1 reads SNHLY; CDR2 reads FYNNEI. Full variable domain (remainder filled in from reference TRBV2 and TRBJ1-5): EPEVTQTPSHQVTQMGQEVILRCVPISNHLYFYWYRQILGQKVEFLVSFYNNEISEKSEIFDDQFSVERPDGSNFTLKIRSTKLEDSAMYFCASRQGVSDQPQHFGDGTRLSIL.

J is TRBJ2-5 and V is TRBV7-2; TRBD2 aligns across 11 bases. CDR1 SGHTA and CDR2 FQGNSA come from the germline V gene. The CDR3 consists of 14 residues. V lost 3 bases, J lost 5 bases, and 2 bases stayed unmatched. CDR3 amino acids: CASSFIAGGETQYF. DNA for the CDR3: TGTGCCAGCAGCTTCATAGCGGGGGGGGAGACCCAGTACTTC.

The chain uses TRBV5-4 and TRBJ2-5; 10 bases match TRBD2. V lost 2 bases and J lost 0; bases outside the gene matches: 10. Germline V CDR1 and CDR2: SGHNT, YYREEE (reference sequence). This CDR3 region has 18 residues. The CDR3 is CASSFGFSGRLDQETQYF. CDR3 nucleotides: TGTGCCAGCAGCTTCGGTTTTAGCGGGAGGCTCGACCAAGAGACCCAGTACTTC. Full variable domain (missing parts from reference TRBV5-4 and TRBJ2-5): ETGVTQSPTHLIKTRGQQVTLRCSSQSGHNTVSWYQQALGQGPQFIFQYYREEENGRGNFPPRFSGLQFPNYSSELNVNALELDDSALYLCASSFGFSGRLDQETQYFGPGTRLLVL.

CDR3 amino acids: CASSQEAGAEKLFF. CDR3 bases: TGTGCCAGCAGCCAAGAGGCGGGAGCGGAAAAACTGTTTTTT. This chain uses TRBV4-2 with TRBJ1-4; no definite D call. Germline CDR1 reads LGHNA; CDR2 reads YNFKEQ. The CDR3 spans 14 residues. V lost 0 bases and J lost 8, with 10 bases in between.

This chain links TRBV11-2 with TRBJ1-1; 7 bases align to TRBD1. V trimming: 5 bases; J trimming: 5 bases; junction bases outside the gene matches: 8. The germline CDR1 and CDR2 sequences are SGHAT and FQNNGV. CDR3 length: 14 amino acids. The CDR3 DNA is TGTGCCAGCAGCACCCGACAGGGAGGAACTGAAGCTTTCTTT. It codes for CASSTRQGGTEAFF. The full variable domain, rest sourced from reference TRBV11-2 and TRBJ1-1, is EAGVAQSPRYKIIEKRQSVAFWCNPISGHATLYWYQQILGQGPKLLIQFQNNGVVDDSQLPKDRFSAERLKGVDSTLKIQPAKLEDSAVYLCASSTRQGGTEAFFGQGTRLTVV.

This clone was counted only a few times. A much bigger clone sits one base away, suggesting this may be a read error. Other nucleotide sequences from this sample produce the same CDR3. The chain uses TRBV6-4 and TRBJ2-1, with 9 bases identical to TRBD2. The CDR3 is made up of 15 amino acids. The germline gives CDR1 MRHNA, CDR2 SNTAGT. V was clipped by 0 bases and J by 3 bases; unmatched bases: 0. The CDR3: CASSDSSGSYNEQFF. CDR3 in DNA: TGTGCCAGCAGTGACTCTAGCGGGAGCTACAATGAGCAGTTCTTC.

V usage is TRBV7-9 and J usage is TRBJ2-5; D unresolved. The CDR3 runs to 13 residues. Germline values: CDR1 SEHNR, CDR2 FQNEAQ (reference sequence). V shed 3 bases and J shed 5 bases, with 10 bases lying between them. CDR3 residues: CASSLPSLETQYF. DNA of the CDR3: TGTGCCAGCAGCTTGCCGAGTTTGGAGACCCAGTACTTC.

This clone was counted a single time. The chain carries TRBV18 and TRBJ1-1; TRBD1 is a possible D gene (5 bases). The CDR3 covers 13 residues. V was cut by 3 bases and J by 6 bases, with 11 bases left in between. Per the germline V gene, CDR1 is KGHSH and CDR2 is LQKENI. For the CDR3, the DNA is TGTGCCAGCTCACCGAAACAGGTAGCTGAAGCTTTCTTT. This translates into CASSPKQVAEAFF. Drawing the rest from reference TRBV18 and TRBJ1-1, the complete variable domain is NAGVMQNPRHLVRRRGQEARLRCSPMKGHSHVYWYRQLPEEGLKFMVYLQKENIIDESGMPKERFSAEFPKEGPSILRIQQVVRGDSAAYFCASSPKQVAEAFFGQGTRLTVV.

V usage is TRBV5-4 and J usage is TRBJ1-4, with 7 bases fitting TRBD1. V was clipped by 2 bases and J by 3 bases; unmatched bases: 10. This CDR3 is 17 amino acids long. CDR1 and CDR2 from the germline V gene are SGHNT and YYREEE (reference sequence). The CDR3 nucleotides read TGTGCCAGCAGCTTTTCGGGAAGGGGGCTGGCTAATGAAAAACTGTTTTTT. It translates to CASSFSGRGLANEKLFF.

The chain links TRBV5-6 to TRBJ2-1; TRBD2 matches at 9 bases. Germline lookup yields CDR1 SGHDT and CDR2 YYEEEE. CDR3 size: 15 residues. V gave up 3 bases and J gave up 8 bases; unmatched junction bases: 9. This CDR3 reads CASSSYGSGSHEQFF. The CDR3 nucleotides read TGTGCCAGCAGCTCCTACGGTAGCGGGAGCCATGAGCAGTTCTTC.

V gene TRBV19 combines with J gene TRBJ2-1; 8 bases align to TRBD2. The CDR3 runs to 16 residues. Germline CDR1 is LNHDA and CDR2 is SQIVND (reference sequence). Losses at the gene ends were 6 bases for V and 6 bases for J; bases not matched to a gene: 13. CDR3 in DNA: TGTGCCAGTAGGCCTTTGACGGGAGGGCTCGGCAATGAGCAGTTCTTC. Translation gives CASRPLTGGLGNEQFF.

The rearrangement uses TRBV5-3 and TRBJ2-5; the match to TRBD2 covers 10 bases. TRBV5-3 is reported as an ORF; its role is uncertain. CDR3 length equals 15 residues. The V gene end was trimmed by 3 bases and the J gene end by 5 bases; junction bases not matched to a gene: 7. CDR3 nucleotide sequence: TGTGCCAGAAGCTATCTAGCGGGAGTTGAGGAGACCCAGTACTTC. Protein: CARSYLAGVEETQYF.

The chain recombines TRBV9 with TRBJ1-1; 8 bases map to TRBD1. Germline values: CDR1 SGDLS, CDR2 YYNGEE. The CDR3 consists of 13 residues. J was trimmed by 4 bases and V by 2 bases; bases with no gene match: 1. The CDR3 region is CASSVDRGTEAFF. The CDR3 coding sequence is TGTGCCAGCAGCGTTGACAGGGGCACTGAAGCTTTCTTT.

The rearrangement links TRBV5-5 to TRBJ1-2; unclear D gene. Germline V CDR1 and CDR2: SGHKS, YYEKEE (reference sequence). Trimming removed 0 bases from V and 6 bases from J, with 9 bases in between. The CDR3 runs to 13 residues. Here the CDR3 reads CASSLGSSDGYTF. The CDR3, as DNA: TGTGCCAGCAGCTTGGGCAGTTCCGATGGCTACACCTTC.

CDR3 amino acids: CASSEQGSVYNEQFF. The CDR3 DNA follows: TGTGCCAGCAGTGAACAGGGAAGTGTATACAATGAGCAGTTCTTC. V and J are TRBV6-1 and TRBJ2-1, with a possible D match to TRBD1 (5 bases). Trimming pared 2 bases from V and 4 bases from J, leaving 12 bases between. The CDR3 spans 15 residues. Germline V gene data show CDR1 as MNHNS and CDR2 as SASEGT.

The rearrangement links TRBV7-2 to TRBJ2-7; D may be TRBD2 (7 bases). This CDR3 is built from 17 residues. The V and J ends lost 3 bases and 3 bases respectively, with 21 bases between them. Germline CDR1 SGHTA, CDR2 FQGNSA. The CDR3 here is CASSLRGGLATSYEQYF. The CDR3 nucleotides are TGTGCCAGCAGCTTGCGCGGGGGCTTAGCGACAAGCTACGAGCAGTACTTC.

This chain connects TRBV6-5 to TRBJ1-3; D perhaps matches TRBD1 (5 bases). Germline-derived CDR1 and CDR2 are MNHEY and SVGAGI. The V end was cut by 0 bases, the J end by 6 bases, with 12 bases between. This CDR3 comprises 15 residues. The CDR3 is CASSYSIQGINTIYF. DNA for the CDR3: TGTGCCAGCAGTTACTCGATCCAGGGTATAAACACCATATATTTT.

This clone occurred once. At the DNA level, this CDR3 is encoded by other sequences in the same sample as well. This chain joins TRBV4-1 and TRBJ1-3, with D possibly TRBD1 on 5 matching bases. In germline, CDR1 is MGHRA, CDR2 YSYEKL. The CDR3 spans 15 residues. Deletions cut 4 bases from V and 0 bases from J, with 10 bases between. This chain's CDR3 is CASSLGLSSGNTIYF. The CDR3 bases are TGCGCCAGCAGCCTGGGACTTAGCTCTGGAAACACCATATATTTT.

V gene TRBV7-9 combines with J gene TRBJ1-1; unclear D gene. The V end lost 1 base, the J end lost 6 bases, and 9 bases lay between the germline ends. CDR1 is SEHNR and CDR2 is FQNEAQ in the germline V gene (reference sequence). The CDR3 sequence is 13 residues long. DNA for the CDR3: TGTGCCAGCAGCTTAGATCGGAGGGCTGAAGCTTTCTTT. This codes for CASSLDRRAEAFF.

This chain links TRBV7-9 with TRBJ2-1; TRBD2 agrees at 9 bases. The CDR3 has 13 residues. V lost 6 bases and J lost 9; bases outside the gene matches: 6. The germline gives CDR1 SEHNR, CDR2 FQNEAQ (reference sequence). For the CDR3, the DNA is TGTGCCAGCAGGGACGGACTAGCGTCTGAGCAGTTCTTC. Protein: CASRDGLASEQFF. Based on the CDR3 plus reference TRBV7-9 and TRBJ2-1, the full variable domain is DTGVSQNPRHKITKRGQNVTFRCDPISEHNRLYWYRQTLGQGPEFLTYFQNEAQLEKSRLLSDRFSAERPKGSFSTLEIQRTEQGDSAMYLCASRDGLASEQFFGPGTRLTVL.

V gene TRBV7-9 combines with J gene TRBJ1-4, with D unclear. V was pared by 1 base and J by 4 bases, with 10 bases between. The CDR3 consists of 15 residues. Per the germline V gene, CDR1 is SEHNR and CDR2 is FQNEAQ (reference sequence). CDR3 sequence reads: CASSLVRLGNEKLFF. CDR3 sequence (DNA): TGTGCCAGCAGCTTAGTCAGGTTGGGTAATGAAAAACTGTTTTTT.

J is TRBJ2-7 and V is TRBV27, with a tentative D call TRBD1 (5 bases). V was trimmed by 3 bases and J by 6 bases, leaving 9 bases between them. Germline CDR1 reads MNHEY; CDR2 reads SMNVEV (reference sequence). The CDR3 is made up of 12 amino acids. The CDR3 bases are TGTGCCAGCAGTTTTAGGGGTGGCGAGCAGTACTTC. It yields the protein CASSFRGGEQYF.

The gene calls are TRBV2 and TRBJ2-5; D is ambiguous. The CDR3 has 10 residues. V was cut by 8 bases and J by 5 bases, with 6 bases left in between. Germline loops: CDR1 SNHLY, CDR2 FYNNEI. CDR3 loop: CASAWETQYF. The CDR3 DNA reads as TGTGCCAGCGCGTGGGAGACCCAGTACTTC.

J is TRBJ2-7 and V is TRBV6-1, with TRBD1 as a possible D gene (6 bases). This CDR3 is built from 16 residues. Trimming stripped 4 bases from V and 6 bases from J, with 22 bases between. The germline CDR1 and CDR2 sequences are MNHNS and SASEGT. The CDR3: CASSARDTRPTGEQYF. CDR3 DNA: TGTGCCAGCAGTGCCCGGGACACCAGACCTACGGGCGAGCAGTACTTC.

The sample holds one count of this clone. CDR3 nucleotides: TGTGCCAGCAGTAGCGGGAGCTCCTACAATGAGCAGTTCTTC. It encodes CASSSGSSYNEQFF. V gene TRBV7-3 combines with J gene TRBJ2-1; 9 nucleotides align to TRBD2. Per germline, CDR1 SGHTA and CDR2 FQGTGA. V lost 6 bases and J lost 0; bases outside the gene matches: 0. The CDR3 is made up of 14 amino acids. The entire variable domain, with the rest obtained from reference TRBV7-3 and TRBJ2-1, is as follows: GAGVSQTPSNKVTEKGKYVELRCDPISGHTALYWYRQSLGQGPEFLIYFQGTGAADDSGLPNDRFFAVRPEGSVSTLKIQRTERGDSAVYLCASSSGSSYNEQFFGPGTRLTVL.

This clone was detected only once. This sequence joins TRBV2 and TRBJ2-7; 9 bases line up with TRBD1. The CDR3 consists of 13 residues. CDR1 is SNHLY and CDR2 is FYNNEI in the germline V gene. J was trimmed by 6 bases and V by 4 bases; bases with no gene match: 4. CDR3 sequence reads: CASSGQGEGEQYF. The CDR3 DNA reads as TGTGCCAGCAGTGGACAGGGGGAAGGCGAGCAGTACTTC.

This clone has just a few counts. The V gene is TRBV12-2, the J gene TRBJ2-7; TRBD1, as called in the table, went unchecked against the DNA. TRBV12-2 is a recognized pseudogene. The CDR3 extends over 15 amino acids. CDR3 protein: CASRLPGQGPYEQYF. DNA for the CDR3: TGTGCAAGTCGTCTACCGGGACAGGGGCCCTACGAGCAGTACTTC.

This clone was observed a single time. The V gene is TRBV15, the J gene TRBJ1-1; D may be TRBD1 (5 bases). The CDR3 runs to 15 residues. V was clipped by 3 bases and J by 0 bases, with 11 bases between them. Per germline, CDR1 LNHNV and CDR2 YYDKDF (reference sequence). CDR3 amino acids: CATSRDPGMNTEAFF. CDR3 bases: TGTGCCACCAGCAGGGACCCAGGGATGAACACTGAAGCTTTCTTT.